This is a list of T cell receptor beta chains from one sample in a study of T cell repertoires and HLA-DP antigens. These receptors have no identified antigens. The protocol was immunoSEQ multiplex PCR, while the TCRdb copy is restricted to in-frame clones and leaves out a portion. The sample yields fewer than 75,000 clones, around 80% seen once. Sequenced material: CD4+ T cells from PBMCs. Receptors were obtained from a man between 60 and 75 years old in good health and CMV-seronegative. Both conserved end residues are part of each CDR3.

TRBJ1-2 | 13 | TRBV29-1 | CSGGDRSNYGYTF
TRBJ2-7 | 13 | TRBV30 | CAWTSGTAYEQYF
TRBJ1-6 | 14 | TRBV5-1 | CASRLTGGNSPLHF
TRBJ2-5 | 14 | TRBV2 | CASSRQGAGETQYF
TRBJ2-5 | 16 | TRBV19 | CASRTLGQGPEETQYF
TRBJ2-3 | 14 | TRBV15 | CATSPSSGSDTQYF
TRBJ2-7 | 11 | TRBV13 | CASTRVNEQYF
TRBJ2-3 | 14 | TRBV14 | CASSQEATGNTQYF
TRBJ2-5 | 13 | TRBV29-1 | CSATQGGQETQYF
TRBJ2-7 | 18 | TRBV5-6 | CASRRQGSLAGGRDEQYF
TRBJ2-3 | 16 | TRBV5-1 | CASMSQGLAGTDTQYF
TRBJ2-2 | 17 | TRBV5-1 | CASSFFSGRANTGELFF
TRBJ2-3 | 17 | TRBV7-3 | CASSPRQGRGYTDTQYF
TRBJ2-1 | 16 | TRBV7-7 | CASSKGLAGAYNEQFF
TRBJ1-1 | 13 | TRBV7-3 | CASSKGPNTEAFF
TRBJ1-4 | 12 | TRBV6-1 | CASTTTNEKLFF
TRBJ2-7 | 13 | TRBV7-2 | CASSSSNVGEQYF
TRBJ1-2 | 12 | TRBV6-5 | CASSLRDGGYTF